Presented here are 31 T cell receptor beta chains from one specimen sequenced in a study of T cell repertoires in cytomegalovirus infection (dated by TCRdb to between 2017 and 2020). The antigens for these receptors are not known. The sample's treatment or condition label, decoded: in vitro stimulation with specific CMV peptide epitopes to enrich CMV-specific T cells. The data were produced on an Illumina HiSeq 1500. TCRdb took the public reads, trimmed them with fastp at Q25, ran MiXCR for clone calling and kept in-frame beta chains. A single entry per CDR3 protein holds the most common genes and DNA from its merged rows. The sample has a few hundred thousand distinct CDR3 sequences on record, approximately 32% of them singletons. 20% of the sample is held by the ten biggest clonotypes. Sample: cultured PBMCs, taken from culture after CMV antigen stimulation. The receptor source for this set is a human donor in good health (CMV status not recorded). Some clones in this sample may be carry-over from other donors' samples.

This rearrangement joins TRBV10-3 to TRBJ2-7, with 11 bases matching TRBD1. The CDR3 totals 13 residues. Germline V gives CDR1 ENHRY, CDR2 SYGVKD. Germline trimming cut 8 bases from V and 5 bases from J; bases unmatched to any gene: 5. The CDR3: CAIEGQGVNEQYF. DNA for the CDR3: TGTGCCATCGAGGGACAGGGGGTAAACGAGCAGTACTTC.

The V and J genes are TRBV7-9 and TRBJ1-3, with a tentative D call TRBD1 (6 bases). With 2 bases removed from V and 8 bases from J, the gap between germline ends came to 10 bases. CDR3 length equals 13 residues. The V gene's germline CDR1 is SEHNR and CDR2 FQNEAQ (reference sequence). The CDR3 region is CASSLQRQDTIYF. As DNA, the CDR3 is TGTGCCAGCAGCTTACAAAGACAGGACACCATATATTTT.

The rearrangement joins TRBV6-1 to TRBJ1-5; D possibly corresponds to TRBD1 (5 bases). There are 16 residues in the CDR3. Per germline, CDR1 MNHNS and CDR2 SASEGT. Deletions cut 1 base from V and 7 bases from J, with 17 bases between. This CDR3 reads CASSEGVALRGQPQHF. DNA for the CDR3: TGTGCCAGCAGTGAAGGGGTAGCGTTGCGGGGGCAGCCCCAGCATTTT.

This clonotype was seen at least ten times. The chain has TRBV20-1 and TRBJ1-5; 7 positions match TRBD1. The CDR3 totals 15 residues. The V gene end was trimmed by 3 bases and the J gene end by 4 bases; junction bases not matched to a gene: 9. Per the germline V gene, CDR1 is DFQATT and CDR2 is SNEGSKA (reference sequence). In DNA form, the CDR3 reads TGCAGTGCTAGCACAGGGGTTAATTGGAATCAGCCCCAGCATTTT. Amino acids: CSASTGVNWNQPQHF.

This clonotype was seen a few times. The chain uses TRBV12-3 or TRBV12-4 and TRBJ2-5; D unresolved. V lost 1 base, J lost 2 bases, and 8 bases lay in between. The CDR3 runs 14 residues. CDR3 loop: CASSLVVEQETQYF. CDR3 DNA: TGTGCCAGCAGTTTAGTGGTGGAACAAGAGACCCAGTACTTC.

V is TRBV18 and J is TRBJ2-4, with TRBD2 matching 9 bases. This CDR3 spans 18 amino acids. The germline CDR1 and CDR2 sequences are KGHSH and LQKENI. The V segment lost 1 base and the J segment 1 base; nucleotides outside the gene matches: 8. The DNA for the CDR3 is TGTGCCAGCTCACCACGCGCGGGCGGGGGGGCCGCCAAAAACATTCAGTACTTC. Translating it yields CASSPRAGGGAAKNIQYF. The variable domain in full, with the rest retrieved from reference TRBV18 and TRBJ2-4, is NAGVMQNPRHLVRRRGQEARLRCSPMKGHSHVYWYRQLPEEGLKFMVYLQKENIIDESGMPKERFSAEFPKEGPSILRIQQVVRGDSAAYFCASSPRAGGGAAKNIQYFGAGTRLSVL.

This clonotype was observed at least ten times. One junction end does not reproduce the germline sequence, and a read error may be involved. The rearrangement uses TRBV7-8 and TRBJ2-1, with D perhaps matching TRBD1 (6 bases). The CDR3 consists of 15 residues. The germline gives CDR1 SGHVS, CDR2 FQNEAQ. The CDR3 sequence: CASSLAGSTGNEQFF. The CDR3 region has the DNA TGTGCCAGCAGCTTAGCCGGTTCCACAGGGAATGAGCAGTTCTTT. The full variable domain, rest sourced from reference TRBV7-8 and TRBJ2-1, is GAGVSQSPRYKVAKRGQDVALRCDPISGHVSLFWYQQALGQGPEFLTYFQNEAQLDKSGLPSDRFFAERPEGSVSTLKIQRTQQEDSAVYLCASSLAGSTGNEQFFGPGTRLTVL.

This clonotype was picked up a small number of times. The chain employs TRBV20-1 and TRBJ2-1; D is tentatively TRBD1 or TRBD2 (5 bases each). V shed 1 base and J shed 0 bases, with 16 bases lying between them. CDR1 and CDR2 (germline): DFQATT, SNEGSKA (reference sequence). CDR3 length: 17 residues. The CDR3 spells CSARGGNTDGSYNEQFF. CDR3 DNA sequence: TGCAGTGCTAGAGGGGGGAATACCGACGGCTCCTACAATGAGCAGTTCTTC.

This clonotype was counted between two and nine times. The chain carries TRBV30 and TRBJ2-1; 8 nucleotides match TRBD2. The CDR3 spans 17 residues. CDR1 and CDR2 from the germline V gene are GTSNPN and SVGIG (reference sequence). V dropped 0 bases and J dropped 3; count of bases not matched to a gene: 10. Here the CDR3 DNA reads TGTGCCTGGAGTGTGATCAGAACTAGCGGAGGCTACAATGAGCAGTTCTTC. Its translation is CAWSVIRTSGGYNEQFF.

This clonotype was counted between two and nine times. The rearrangement uses TRBV11-3 and TRBJ2-5, with D hard to call. Per the germline V gene, CDR1 is SGHNT and CDR2 is YENEEA. Between the trimmed V and J ends, which lost 2 bases and 4 bases, there was a span of 11 bases. This CDR3 has 14 residues. The CDR3 protein is CASSLLVPLETQYF. CDR3 DNA sequence: TGTGCCAGCAGCTTACTGGTGCCCTTAGAGACCCAGTACTTC.

This clonotype turned up a few times. The V call is TRBV28, the J call TRBJ2-1; 7 nucleotides line up with TRBD1. CDR1 is MDHEN, CDR2 SYDVKM, per germline. The V and J ends lost 9 bases and 0 bases, in that order; junction bases with no gene match: 11. The CDR3 contains 16 residues. CDR3 nucleotides: TGTGCCAGTGGGTCTCAAGGGGGCCTCTCCTACAATGAGCAGTTCTTC. Translating gives CASGSQGGLSYNEQFF.

This clonotype showed up just a few times. DNA for the CDR3: TGTGCCAGCAGCTCAACCTCGCGCAGGGAATACGAGCAGTACTTC. This sequence encodes CASSSTSRREYEQYF. J is TRBJ2-7 and V is TRBV28; weak D call: TRBD1 (5 bases). CDR1 MDHEN and CDR2 SYDVKM come from the germline V gene. Trimming stripped 6 bases from V and 4 bases from J, with 19 bases between. The length of the CDR3 is 15 residues.

This clonotype appeared a few times. The chain recombines TRBV12-3 or TRBV12-4 with TRBJ1-5; D not resolved. The V end was cut by 7 bases, the J end by 0 bases, with 13 bases between. The CDR3 sequence is 15 residues long. CDR3 sequence (DNA): TGTGCCAGCAACACACATGGGGTTAGCAATCAGCCCCAGCATTTT. This sequence encodes CASNTHGVSNQPQHF.

This clonotype came up many times. This chain connects TRBV7-8 to TRBJ1-1; D is unresolved. Trimming cost V 4 bases and J 7 bases, with 16 bases left between them. This CDR3 is 14 amino acids long. Germline values: CDR1 SGHVS, CDR2 FQNEAQ. CDR3 DNA sequence: TGTGCCAGCAGCTCCCCTCCGGGTCTGAGTGAAGCTTTCTTT. This translates into CASSSPPGLSEAFF.

This rearrangement joins TRBV27 to TRBJ2-7, with 8 bases lining up with TRBD2. The length of the CDR3 is 15 residues. After removal of 6 bases from V and 1 base from J, the junction contained 8 bases not matched to a gene. Germline values: CDR1 MNHEY, CDR2 SMNVEV (reference sequence). This CDR3 is CASRNLAGVSYEQYF. The DNA for the CDR3 is TGTGCCAGCAGAAACCTAGCGGGCGTATCCTACGAGCAGTACTTC.

The chain links TRBV4-1 to TRBJ1-4; 10 bases are shared with TRBD1. With 2 bases clipped from V and 6 bases from J, the junction kept 3 bases outside the gene matches. CDR1 and CDR2 from the germline V gene are MGHRA and YSYEKL. This CDR3 region has 15 residues. In DNA form, the CDR3 reads TGCGCCAGCAGCCAACGACAGGGGGCAGATGAAAAACTGTTTTTT. Translating it yields CASSQRQGADEKLFF.

The rearrangement joins TRBV3-1 to TRBJ1-1; weak D call: TRBD1 (6 bases). There are 14 residues in the CDR3. The V end was cut by 5 bases, the J end by 4 bases, with 14 bases between. Germline V gene sequence: CDR1 LGHDT, CDR2 YNNKEL (reference sequence). The CDR3 sequence: CASSGVEGGTEAFF. CDR3 nucleotide sequence: TGTGCCAGCAGCGGGGTTGAGGGGGGCACTGAAGCTTTCTTT.

CDR3 DNA: TGTGCCAGCAGCTTCAGGGCAACGGGGGGACGTAATGAGCAGTTCTTC. Translated, it gives CASSFRATGGRNEQFF. The V call is TRBV7-9, the J call TRBJ2-1, with 7 bases aligning to TRBD2. V trimming: 3 bases; J trimming: 7 bases; junction bases outside the gene matches: 12. The CDR3 runs 16 residues. Looked up from germline, CDR1 is SEHNR and CDR2 is FQNEAQ (reference sequence). The full variable domain, with the rest looked up from reference TRBV7-9 and TRBJ2-1, is DTGVSQNPRHKITKRGQNVTFRCDPISEHNRLYWYRQTLGQGPEFLTYFQNEAQLEKSRLLSDRFSAERPKGSFSTLEIQRTEQGDSAMYLCASSFRATGGRNEQFFGPGTRLTVL.

Note on this clonotype: This may be a read error, as it is one base from a much larger clone. V usage is TRBV14 and J usage is TRBJ2-1; 7 bases line up with TRBD1. The CDR3 totals 15 residues. The J segment lost 2 bases and the V segment lost 4 bases, leaving 5 bases of the junction unmatched. In germline, CDR1 is SGHDN, CDR2 FVKESK. The CDR3 reads CASSPRQGTYNEQFF. The CDR3 DNA reads as TGTGCCAGCAGCCCCCGACAGGGAACCTACAATGAGCAGTTCTTC.

This sequence joins TRBV10-3 and TRBJ1-2; D gene uncertain. CDR3 length: 15 residues. Germline CDR1 reads ENHRY; CDR2 reads SYGVKD. Trimming stripped 3 bases from V and 0 bases from J, with 11 bases between. CDR3 loop: CAISDLSPSNYGYTF. For the CDR3, the DNA is TGTGCCATCAGTGATTTGTCGCCTTCTAACTATGGCTACACCTTC.

The CDR3 sequence is CASSDEGGPPQHF. The CDR3 nucleotides read TGTGCCAGCAGTGACGAGGGGGGCCCGCCCCAGCATTTT. The V and J genes are TRBV2 and TRBJ1-5, with D perhaps TRBD1 (6 bases). V lost 3 bases to trimming and J lost 9 bases, with 12 bases between them. Germline values: CDR1 SNHLY, CDR2 FYNNEI. The CDR3 is 13 residues long.

The V gene is TRBV12-3 or TRBV12-4, the J gene TRBJ1-6, with D tentatively TRBD1 (5 bases). Between the trimmed V and J ends, which lost 4 bases and 6 bases, there was a span of 13 bases. The CDR3 spans 15 residues. The CDR3 nucleotides are TGTGCCAGCAGTTACCGGGACGGGTCTAATTCACCCCTCCACTTT. It translates to CASSYRDGSNSPLHF.

The chain joins TRBV6-5 to TRBJ1-2; 7 bases map to TRBD1. From germline, CDR1 is MNHEY and CDR2 SVGAGI. V lost 0 bases and J lost 2; bases outside the gene matches: 3. CDR3 size: 15 residues. This CDR3 reads CASSYSMTGNYGYTF. CDR3 DNA: TGTGCCAGCAGTTACTCGATGACAGGGAACTATGGCTACACCTTC.

In this sample, this clonotype turned up a few times. The chain carries TRBV19 and TRBJ2-2, with D possibly being TRBD1 (7 bases). The CDR3 totals 15 residues. Germline values: CDR1 LNHDA, CDR2 SQIVND (reference sequence). The V end was cut by 8 bases, the J end by 4 bases, with 17 bases between. CDR3 in DNA: TGTGCCAGTTTTAACAGGGGAGGTTTCACCGGGGAGCTGTTTTTT. The encoded protein is CASFNRGGFTGELFF.

This clonotype turned up a few times. The chain links TRBV18 to TRBJ2-7; 10 bases are a match to TRBD1. The CDR3 contains 14 residues. V was clipped by 5 bases and J by 6 bases; unmatched bases: 7. Per the germline V gene, CDR1 is KGHSH and CDR2 is LQKENI. The CDR3 loop is CASSITGTGAEQYF. In nucleotides, the CDR3 is TGTGCCAGCTCAATAACGGGGACAGGGGCCGAGCAGTACTTC.

This chain links TRBV4-1 with TRBJ2-1; 8 bases are shared with TRBD2. Trimming at V came to 2 bases and at J to 0 bases, leaving 3 bases not matched to a gene. CDR3 length: 16 residues. CDR1 MGHRA and CDR2 YSYEKL come from the germline V gene. In DNA, the CDR3 is TGCGCCAGCAGCCAACTCAGCGGGAGCTCCTACAATGAGCAGTTCTTC. It is translated as CASSQLSGSSYNEQFF.

The rearrangement joins TRBV5-1 to TRBJ1-4; 9 nucleotides agree with TRBD1. V was clipped by 4 bases and J by 5 bases; unmatched bases: 6. CDR1 and CDR2 (germline): SGHRS, YFSETQ. The CDR3 is 15 amino acids. The CDR3 bases are TGCGCCAGCAGCGGGACAGGGAGTCCAAATGAAAAACTGTTTTTT. Translating it yields CASSGTGSPNEKLFF.

The rearrangement uses TRBV7-2 and TRBJ2-7; D remains unclear. Germline CDR1 SGHTA, CDR2 FQGNSA. CDR3 length: 14 amino acids. The V end lost 7 bases, the J end lost 0 bases, and 13 bases lay between the germline ends. The CDR3 bases are TGTGCCAGCACCTTGCTCAGGAGCTCCTACGAGCAGTACTTC. Protein product: CASTLLRSSYEQYF. Full variable domain (rest looked up from reference TRBV7-2 and TRBJ2-7): GAGVSQSPSNKVTEKGKDVELRCDPISGHTALYWYRQSLGQGLEFLIYFQGNSAPDKSGLPSDRFSAERTGGSVSTLTIQRTQQEDSAVYLCASTLLRSSYEQYFGPGTRLTVT.

The rearrangement links TRBV7-3 to TRBJ1-3; 10 bases map to TRBD1. CDR3 size: 17 residues. With 5 bases clipped from V and 0 bases from J, the junction kept 7 bases outside the gene matches. In germline, CDR1 is SGHTA, CDR2 FQGTGA. CDR3 loop: CASSTGTGVGSGNTIYF. As DNA, the CDR3 is TGTGCCAGCAGCACCGGGACAGGGGTCGGCTCTGGAAACACCATATATTTT.

This clonotype was counted many times. This rearrangement joins TRBV5-5 to TRBJ2-3; possibly TRBD1 for D (6 bases). V lost 4 bases to trimming and J lost 4 bases, with 19 bases between them. The germline CDR1 and CDR2 sequences are SGHKS and YYEKEE (reference sequence). The CDR3 extends over 16 amino acids. The CDR3 DNA follows: TGTGCCAGCAGCCGAGGGGACAAACGGCTTGCAGATACGCAGTATTTT. Translated: CASSRGDKRLADTQYF.

Turning to this clonotype: A much more abundant neighbour one base away suggests this may be a read error. The chain joins TRBV12-3 or TRBV12-4 to TRBJ2-1; D is unclear. This CDR3 comprises 15 residues. For the CDR3, the DNA is TGTGCCAGCAGTTTAAGCCTCCCGCCCTACTATGAGCAGTTCTTC. As protein: CASSLSLPPYYEQFF.